The 30 T cell receptor beta chains listed next were all sequenced from one sample in a study of cytomegalovirus exposure and HLA in healthy donors. The primer mix had 60 Vbeta and 13 Jbeta primers. Assay used: immunoSEQ multiplex PCR; TCRdb lists only in-frame clones, some missing. The data show roughly 170,000 clones, 70% to 80% seen once. Sequences were obtained from PBMCs. The receptors here all came from a man aged 25-40 years in good health and CMV-seronegative.

The V gene is TRBV4-3, the J gene TRBJ2-2, with D perhaps TRBD2 (7 bases). CDR1 and CDR2 from the germline V gene are LGHNA and YSLEER. V was cut by 4 bases and J by 2 bases, with 14 bases left in between. CDR3 length: 16 residues. The CDR3 sequence is CASSLEGGGNTGELFF. As DNA, the CDR3 is TGCGCCAGCAGCCTCGAGGGAGGGGGTAACACCGGGGAGCTGTTTTTT.

V gene TRBV4-3 combines with J gene TRBJ2-7; 10 bases match TRBD2. The J segment lost 3 bases and the V segment lost 0 bases, leaving 5 bases of the junction unmatched. This CDR3 region has 16 residues. The germline gives CDR1 LGHNA, CDR2 YSLEER. CDR3 amino acids: CASSQDETSGFYEQYF. Written as DNA, the CDR3 is TGCGCCAGCAGCCAAGACGAGACTAGCGGGTTCTACGAGCAGTACTTC.

The chain recombines TRBV5-1 with TRBJ2-1; D is unresolved. The V end lost 4 bases, the J end lost 4 bases, and 9 bases lay between the germline ends. CDR3 length: 13 amino acids. Germline CDR1 reads SGHRS; CDR2 reads YFSETQ. Written as DNA, the CDR3 is TGCGCCAGCAGCGTGAACAATTACAATGAGCAGTTCTTC. Residues: CASSVNNYNEQFF.

The chain joins TRBV5-1 to TRBJ2-1; perhaps TRBD2 as D (5 bases). Trimming removed 0 bases from V and 6 bases from J, with 10 bases in between. CDR3 length equals 14 residues. From germline, CDR1 is SGHRS and CDR2 YFSETQ. The CDR3 sequence is CASSLASTSNEQFF. The CDR3 DNA reads TGCGCCAGCAGCTTGGCTAGCACCAGCAATGAGCAGTTCTTC.

This chain uses TRBV10-1 with TRBJ2-7, with D possibly TRBD2 on 6 matching bases. V lost 4 bases and J lost 5, with 15 bases in between. Germline lookup yields CDR1 WNHNN and CDR2 SYGVQD (reference sequence). There are 14 residues in the CDR3. The CDR3 reads CASSATGATHEQYF. In nucleotides, the CDR3 is TGCGCCAGCAGTGCAACGGGAGCCACCCACGAGCAGTACTTC.

The CDR3: CASSPPGLVESEQYF. The CDR3 DNA follows: TGTGCCAGCAGTCCCCCGGGACTAGTTGAGTCCGAGCAGTACTTC. This chain connects TRBV28 to TRBJ2-7, with 8 bases that match TRBD2. Germline CDR1 reads MDHEN; CDR2 reads SYDVKM. The V gene end was trimmed by 5 bases and the J gene end by 6 bases; junction bases not matched to a gene: 12. This CDR3 has 15 residues.

The chain recombines TRBV18 with TRBJ1-5; D is uncertain. The CDR3 contains 13 residues. Trimming shortened V by 6 bases and J by 6 bases, and 12 bases separated the two germline ends. Per germline, CDR1 KGHSH and CDR2 LQKENI. The CDR3 sequence: CASSRSFGQPQHF. CDR3 nucleotides: TGTGCCAGCTCGCGGAGCTTTGGTCAGCCCCAGCATTTT.

V is TRBV2 and J is TRBJ1-5; weak D call: TRBD1 (5 bases). V lost 4 bases to trimming and J lost 4 bases, with 8 bases between them. CDR1 is SNHLY and CDR2 is FYNNEI in the germline V gene. The CDR3 consists of 13 residues. The CDR3 here is CASSGQTNQPQHF. CDR3 nucleotides: TGTGCCAGCAGTGGACAGACTAATCAGCCCCAGCATTTT.

The V and J genes are TRBV10-3 and TRBJ2-6, with 7 bases lining up with TRBD1. Germline loops: CDR1 ENHRY, CDR2 SYGVKD. J gave up 0 bases and V 5 bases, and 4 bases lay outside the gene matches. This CDR3 spans 16 amino acids. CDR3 nucleotides: TGTGCCATCAGTCCGGGACAGAGCTCTGGGGCCAACGTCCTGACTTTC. Amino acids: CAISPGQSSGANVLTF.

This clone was observed a handful of times. The chain employs TRBV7-9 and TRBJ1-2, with a weak D call TRBD1 (5 bases). This CDR3 is built from 14 residues. Trimming took off 1 base at V and 3 bases at J, with 9 bases between the two ends. Germline V gives CDR1 SEHNR, CDR2 FQNEAQ (reference sequence). In DNA form, the CDR3 reads TGTGCCAGCAGCTTAGGACAGCACCACTATGGCTACACCTTC. Translating it yields CASSLGQHHYGYTF.

CDR3 sequence reads: CASSLTGTGDEQYF. Written as DNA, the CDR3 is TGCGCCAGCAGCCTCACCGGGACAGGGGACGAGCAGTACTTC. The V and J genes are TRBV5-1 and TRBJ2-7, with TRBD1 matching over 10 bases. The CDR3 runs to 14 residues. Germline trimming cut 4 bases from V and 5 bases from J; bases unmatched to any gene: 6. Germline V gene lookup returns CDR1 SGHRS and CDR2 YFSETQ.

This sequence joins TRBV13 and TRBJ2-1; D perhaps matches TRBD2 (5 bases). Germline V gene lookup returns CDR1 PRHDT and CDR2 FYEKMQ (reference sequence). Trimming removed 6 bases from V and 1 base from J, with 19 bases in between. The CDR3 loop spans 17 amino acids. The CDR3 coding sequence is TGTGCCAGCAGTCACCATTCGGGGTCCTCTTCCTACAATGAGCAGTTCTTC. Amino acids: CASSHHSGSSSYNEQFF.

The chain has TRBV28 and TRBJ2-1; D unresolved. The germline V gene encodes CDR1 MDHEN and CDR2 SYDVKM. Deletions cut 5 bases from V and 4 bases from J, with 12 bases between. This CDR3 comprises 14 residues. CDR3 loop: CASSRVASYNEQFF. CDR3 bases: TGTGCCAGCAGTCGAGTAGCCTCATACAATGAGCAGTTCTTC.

As to this clone: Other DNA sequences in the sample encode the same CDR3. The chain joins TRBV30 to TRBJ2-5; D is undetermined. The CDR3 is made up of 11 amino acids. V dropped 3 bases and J dropped 1 base, with 3 bases sitting between them. Germline loops: CDR1 GTSNPN, CDR2 SVGIG (reference sequence). The CDR3 DNA is TGTGCCTGGAGGGCCCAAGAGACCCAGTACTTC. Translating gives CAWRAQETQYF.

The chain couples TRBV5-4 to TRBJ1-2; D not certain. V was trimmed by 0 bases and J by 5 bases, leaving 11 bases between them. CDR1 SGHNT and CDR2 YYREEE come from the germline V gene (reference sequence). The CDR3 consists of 14 residues. Written as DNA, the CDR3 is TGTGCCAGCAGCTTGGTGGGCCGAGATTATGGCTACACCTTC. It specifies CASSLVGRDYGYTF.

The gene calls are TRBV28 and TRBJ1-5; 8 bases match TRBD1. Germline V lookup: CDR1 MDHEN, CDR2 SYDVKM. This CDR3 is 13 amino acids long. Germline trimming cut 8 bases from V and 5 bases from J; bases unmatched to any gene: 5. CDR3 bases: TGTGCCAGCGGGGACAGGTTCGATCAGCCCCAGCATTTT. Its translation: CASGDRFDQPQHF.

The CDR3, as DNA: TGCGCCAGCAGCCAAGAGTCTAGCAAAATTGCGAACACCGGGGAGCTGTTTTTT. Protein sequence: CASSQESSKIANTGELFF. V usage is TRBV4-3 and J usage is TRBJ2-2; D may be TRBD2 (5 bases). CDR1 LGHNA and CDR2 YSLEER come from the germline V gene. There are 18 residues in the CDR3. The V gene lost 0 bases and the J gene lost 0 bases, with 14 bases spanning the gap.

The chain employs TRBV28 and TRBJ2-1; maybe TRBD1 (5 bases). Trimming left V 5 bases short and J 10 bases short, with 15 bases between. CDR1 and CDR2 (germline): MDHEN, SYDVKM. This CDR3 region has 13 residues. CDR3 region: CASSEVGAREQFF. The DNA for the CDR3 is TGTGCCAGCAGTGAAGTAGGGGCGCGGGAGCAGTTCTTC.

The V gene is TRBV14, the J gene TRBJ2-7; D is undetermined. Trimming stripped 1 base from V and 3 bases from J, with 7 bases between. Germline V gene sequence: CDR1 SGHDN, CDR2 FVKESK. This CDR3 is built from 13 residues. The CDR3 sequence: CASSQARYYEQYF. The CDR3 DNA reads as TGTGCCAGCAGCCAAGCTCGCTACTACGAGCAGTACTTC.

The rearrangement links TRBV19 to TRBJ2-3; 9 nucleotides agree with TRBD1. This CDR3 contains 18 residues. V lost 4 bases to trimming and J lost 0 bases; unmatched junction nucleotides: 11. The germline V gene encodes CDR1 LNHDA and CDR2 SQIVND (reference sequence). CDR3 sequence: CASSNRDRAIPSTDTQYF. The CDR3 coding sequence is TGTGCCAGTAGTAACCGGGACAGGGCGATCCCTAGCACAGATACGCAGTATTTT.

This clone appeared once. The V call is TRBV18, the J call TRBJ2-4, with 8 bases identical to TRBD1. CDR3 length equals 16 residues. Losses at the gene ends were 2 bases for V and 8 bases for J; bases not matched to a gene: 11. Germline V gene data show CDR1 as KGHSH and CDR2 as LQKENI. The CDR3 bases are TGTGCCAGCTCACCAAATCCGGGGACAGGACTTCACATTCAGTACTTC. It translates to CASSPNPGTGLHIQYF.

The chain is built from TRBV4-3 and TRBJ1-4; D perhaps matches TRBD1 (5 bases). V lost 6 bases to trimming and J lost 0 bases, with 17 bases between them. Germline CDR1 is LGHNA and CDR2 is YSLEER. The CDR3 spans 17 residues. The CDR3 coding sequence is TGCGCCAGCAGTCGAGTCGGGGGGACTGCAACTAATGAAAAACTGTTTTTT. Encoded protein: CASSRVGGTATNEKLFF.

This clone was seen only a few times. The chain combines TRBV6-4 with TRBJ2-2; possibly TRBD1 for D (5 bases). The CDR3 is 13 residues long. Germline assignment: CDR1 MRHNA and CDR2 SNTAGT. V shed 3 bases and J shed 3 bases, with 5 bases lying between them. CDR3 DNA: TGTGCCAGCAGTGAAGGGGACACCGGGGAGCTGTTTTTT. Amino acid sequence: CASSEGDTGELFF.

The V and J genes are TRBV30 and TRBJ2-1, with TRBD1 identical over 8 bases. Trimming cost V 2 bases and J 7 bases; bases outside gene matches: 1. Germline CDR1 is GTSNPN and CDR2 is SVGIG (reference sequence). CDR3 length: 12 residues. CDR3: CAWSRQGNEQFF. CDR3 DNA: TGTGCCTGGAGTCGACAGGGGAATGAGCAGTTCTTC.

V usage is TRBV10-3 and J usage is TRBJ1-1; tentatively, D is TRBD1 (5 bases). Germline loops: CDR1 ENHRY, CDR2 SYGVKD. V lost 0 bases and J 10 bases, leaving 12 bases between the germline ends. The CDR3 consists of 13 residues. The DNA of the CDR3 is TGTGCCATCAGTGAGTCGGGGGGTGGCTTAGCTTTCTTT. This codes for CAISESGGGLAFF.

This chain joins TRBV7-6 and TRBJ2-1; TRBD2 aligns across 14 bases. CDR1 is SGHVS, CDR2 FNYEAQ, per germline. The CDR3 length is 16 residues. The junction had 5 bases not matched to a gene; V was cut back by 2 bases and J by 8 bases. In DNA, the CDR3 is TGTGCCAGCAGCTTATCGGGACTAGCGGGAGAACATGAGCAGTTCTTC. Amino acids: CASSLSGLAGEHEQFF. Drawing the rest from reference TRBV7-6 and TRBJ2-1, the complete variable domain is GAGVSQSPRYKVTKRGQDVALRCDPISGHVSLYWYRQALGQGPEFLTYFNYEAQQDKSGLPNDRFSAERPEGSISTLTIQRTEQRDSAMYRCASSLSGLAGEHEQFFGPGTRLTVL.

The V and J genes are TRBV5-4 and TRBJ2-5, with 9 bases matching TRBD2. TRBJ2-7 matches the DNA end more closely, so the J call is doubtful. Looked up from germline, CDR1 is SGHNT and CDR2 is YYREEE (reference sequence). This CDR3 contains 14 residues. This chain's CDR3 is CASNKRGASYEQYF. In DNA, the CDR3 is TGTGCCAGCAATAAGCGGGGGGCCTCCTACGAGCAGTACTTC.

The chain carries TRBV18 and TRBJ2-7; the match to TRBD1 covers 8 bases. CDR3 length: 15 residues. Looked up from germline, CDR1 is KGHSH and CDR2 is LQKENI. Trimming removed 6 bases from V and 1 base from J; junction bases left unmatched: 8. The DNA of the CDR3 is TGTGCCAGCTCCGCGGACAGGGCCACATCCTACGAGCAGTACTTC. Amino acid sequence: CASSADRATSYEQYF.

The CDR3 region is CASGLNGVLRYGYTF. CDR3 nucleotide sequence: TGTGCCAGCGGCCTGAACGGGGTCCTGAGGTATGGCTACACCTTC. The chain couples TRBV5-4 to TRBJ1-2, with unresolved D. With 7 bases removed from V and 5 bases from J, the gap between germline ends came to 21 bases. The CDR3 contains 15 residues. Germline assignment: CDR1 SGHNT and CDR2 YYREEE (reference sequence).

The J gene is TRBJ2-2, the V gene TRBV19; D not certain. V was pared by 3 bases and J by 0 bases, with 8 bases between. The CDR3 loop spans 15 amino acids. Germline V CDR1 and CDR2: LNHDA, SQIVND (reference sequence). Here the CDR3 DNA reads TGTGCCAGTAGTATGGTCAACACGAACACCGGGGAGCTGTTTTTT. Its translation is CASSMVNTNTGELFF.